This passage covers 17 T cell receptor beta chains from one sample sequenced in a study of breast tumors, draining lymph nodes, adjacent tissues. Axillary draining lymph nodes of breast cancer patients supplied the node samples. MiXCR, run by TCRdb on the multiplex PCR reads, gives a single entry per CDR3 protein. This sample has 120,000 or so distinct CDR3 sequences, with about 20% found just once. Sequenced: axillary lymph node tissue. The receptors were sampled from a female donor with breast cancer. Some clones in this sample may be carry-over from other donors' samples.

Regarding this clonotype: Sequence at one end of the junction differs from germline and may be a read error. This CDR3 reads CGARDPPQGGWTDTQYF. CDR3 bases: TGCGGTGCTAGAGATCCTCCACAGGGGGGATGGACAGATACGCAGTATTTT. The genes are TRBV20-1 and TRBJ2-3; 8 bases align to TRBD1. CDR1 and CDR2 (germline): DFQATT, SNEGSKA (reference sequence). The CDR3 runs to 17 residues.

This clonotype was picked up a small number of times. This sequence joins TRBV18 and TRBJ1-2; 11 nucleotides agree with TRBD1. The CDR3 loop spans 14 amino acids. After removal of 6 bases from V and 8 bases from J, the junction contained 8 bases not matched to a gene. CDR1 is KGHSH, CDR2 LQKENI, per germline. CDR3 nucleotide sequence: TGTGCCAGCTCCGCGGGACAGGGGGTAGACGGCTACACCTTC. Its translation: CASSAGQGVDGYTF.

This chain uses TRBV18 with TRBJ2-2; TRBD2 is a possible D gene (5 bases). The CDR3 length is 16 residues. The germline V gene has CDR1 KGHSH and CDR2 LQKENI. The V gene lost 1 base and the J gene lost 4 bases, with 13 bases spanning the gap. The CDR3 loop is CASSPLRERGTGELFF. The CDR3 DNA follows: TGTGCCAGCTCACCACTGAGGGAGCGAGGCACCGGGGAGCTGTTTTTT.

This clonotype has a count of ten or more. The J gene is TRBJ1-5, the V gene TRBV5-1; D is undetermined. From germline, CDR1 is SGHRS and CDR2 YFSETQ. This CDR3 comprises 13 residues. V was cut by 2 bases and J by 8 bases, with 11 bases left in between. As DNA, the CDR3 is TGCGCCAGCAGCTTTGTCCATGGGGAGCCCCAGCATTTT. It codes for CASSFVHGEPQHF.

This clonotype was observed many times. The chain links TRBV6-6 to TRBJ1-3; the match to TRBD1 covers 7 bases. Per germline, CDR1 MNHNY and CDR2 SVGAGI (reference sequence). The length of the CDR3 is 15 residues. V lost 0 bases, J lost 3 bases, and 2 bases stayed unmatched. The CDR3 sequence is CASSYSAGGGNTIYF. The CDR3 coding sequence is TGTGCCAGCAGTTACTCGGCAGGGGGTGGAAACACCATATATTTT.

Many counts were recorded for this clonotype. The chain carries TRBV15 and TRBJ2-2, with unresolved D. The CDR3 has 16 amino acids. CDR1 is LNHNV, CDR2 YYDKDF, per germline (reference sequence). The V end was cut by 0 bases, the J end by 1 base, with 9 bases between. Written as DNA, the CDR3 is TGTGCCACCAGCAGAGATTTCCCCCGGAACACCGGGGAGCTGTTTTTT. It translates to CATSRDFPRNTGELFF.

Concerning this clonotype: At one end the junction does not follow the germline gene, possibly because of a read error. The chain couples TRBV19 to TRBJ1-2; no clear D. This CDR3 is built from 14 residues. Germline CDR1 and CDR2: LNHDA and SQIVND (reference sequence). CDR3 nucleotide sequence: TGTGCCGGTAGTATAGAAAAGGGCAACTATGGCTACACCTTC. It specifies CAGSIEKGNYGYTF.

The chain joins TRBV6-6 to TRBJ2-7, with 8 positions matching TRBD1. V gave up 3 bases and J gave up 5 bases; unmatched junction bases: 9. In germline, CDR1 is MNHNY, CDR2 SVGAGI (reference sequence). The CDR3 contains 15 residues. CDR3 protein: CASSYGQGRRNEQYF. In DNA form, the CDR3 reads TGTGCCAGCAGTTATGGACAGGGCCGAAGGAACGAGCAGTACTTC.

This clonotype occurred many times. This chain joins TRBV2 and TRBJ2-5; 7 bases map to TRBD1. Germline assignment: CDR1 SNHLY and CDR2 FYNNEI. The CDR3 extends over 13 amino acids. Trimming took 8 bases from V and 5 from J; bases not matched to a gene: 8. CDR3 sequence: CASLRDRRETQYF. CDR3 in DNA: TGTGCCAGCCTCCGGGACAGACGGGAGACCCAGTACTTC.

This clonotype occurred a few times. It may be a read error: a sequence one base away is much more abundant. A read error is likely, as this CDR3 ends without the conserved phenylalanine or tryptophan. DNA of the CDR3: TGCAGTGCTAGAGCGCATCTAGCTAACGCAGATACGCAGTATCTT. Translation gives CSARAHLANADTQYL. The rearrangement joins TRBV20-1 to TRBJ2-3; D is perhaps TRBD2 (5 bases). Trimming shortened V by 1 base and J by 4 bases, and 15 bases separated the two germline ends. This CDR3 is built from 15 residues. CDR1 and CDR2 (germline): DFQATT, SNEGSKA (reference sequence).

This clonotype has a handful of counts. This chain links TRBV2 with TRBJ2-1; a weak D match, TRBD2 (7 bases). V dropped 2 bases and J dropped 4 bases, with 15 bases sitting between them. CDR3 length: 16 amino acids. The germline V gene has CDR1 SNHLY and CDR2 FYNNEI. The CDR3 DNA sequence: TGTGCCAGCAGTGAAACGGGGGGACAAAAATACAATGAGCAGTTCTTC. Its protein product is CASSETGGQKYNEQFF.

This clonotype was found many times. The V and J genes are TRBV7-9 and TRBJ1-3; 9 nucleotides agree with TRBD1. The length of the CDR3 is 17 residues. V shed 6 bases and J 0 bases; nucleotides not matched to a gene: 9. Germline V lookup: CDR1 SEHNR, CDR2 FQNEAQ (reference sequence). The CDR3: CASRPISGQGSGNTIYF. The CDR3 nucleotides read TGTGCCAGCAGACCAATCTCGGGACAGGGCTCTGGAAACACCATATATTTT. Full variable domain (missing parts from reference TRBV7-9 and TRBJ1-3): DTGVSQNPRHKITKRGQNVTFRCDPISEHNRLYWYRQTLGQGPEFLTYFQNEAQLEKSRLLSDRFSAERPKGSFSTLEIQRTEQGDSAMYLCASRPISGQGSGNTIYFGEGSWLTVV.

The DNA for the CDR3 is TGTGCCAGCAGCAAAGAGGGGCCGAATGAGCAGTTCTTC. Its protein product is CASSKEGPNEQFF. V is TRBV7-2 and J is TRBJ2-1; D might be TRBD1 or TRBD2, each matching 5 bases. CDR1 and CDR2 (germline): SGHTA, FQGNSA. This CDR3 is 13 amino acids long. V was clipped by 5 bases and J by 7 bases, with 12 bases between them. The whole variable domain, remainder taken from reference TRBV7-2 and TRBJ2-1, is GAGVSQSPSNKVTEKGKDVELRCDPISGHTALYWYRQSLGQGLEFLIYFQGNSAPDKSGLPSDRFSAERTGGSVSTLTIQRTQQEDSAVYLCASSKEGPNEQFFGPGTRLTVL.

This clonotype was seen a handful of times. The chain carries TRBV6-1 and TRBJ2-3, with 16 bases aligning to TRBD2. With V trimmed by 4 bases and J by 7 bases, 2 bases remained unmatched. This CDR3 is built from 15 residues. CDR1 and CDR2 (germline): MNHNS, SASEGT. The CDR3 bases are TGTGCCAGCAGTGGGGGACTAGCGGGGGGGTATACGCAGTATTTT. Protein: CASSGGLAGGYTQYF.

The V gene is TRBV18, the J gene TRBJ2-6; possible D gene TRBD1, 6 bases. CDR3 length equals 15 residues. CDR1 and CDR2 from the germline V gene are KGHSH and LQKENI. The ends were cut back, 6 bases at V and 2 bases at J, with 11 bases in the middle. CDR3: CASSPGTPGANVLTF. DNA for the CDR3: TGTGCCAGCTCTCCCGGGACACCTGGGGCCAACGTCCTGACTTTC.

The chain is built from TRBV6-1 and TRBJ1-5, with 9 nucleotides matching TRBD1. Germline V gives CDR1 MNHNS, CDR2 SASEGT. The CDR3 is 15 residues long. J gave up 6 bases and V 6 bases, and 9 bases lay outside the gene matches. CDR3 nucleotide sequence: TGTGCCAGCAGAGGGACAGGGACCTCTATTCAGCCCCAGCATTTT. Amino acids: CASRGTGTSIQPQHF.

A note on this clonotype: One base away lies a much larger clone, so this may be a sequencing read error. The genes are TRBV6-1 and TRBJ2-7; D not resolved. The CDR3 is made up of 13 amino acids. Per the germline V gene, CDR1 is MNHNS and CDR2 is SASEGT. The CDR3 DNA reads as TGTGCCAGCAGTGAGAGTAGTTTATACGGGCAGTACTTC. Its protein product is CASSESSLYGQYF.